The rows below give T cell receptor beta chains drawn from one sample of a study of response to subunit inactivated influenza vaccine. A single record per CDR3 protein comes from TCRdb applying MiXCR to the RT-PCR reads. The table records fewer than 700,000 distinct CDR3 sequences, about an eighth of them present only once. The sequencing here drew on PBMCs from blood, taken about 6 weeks after vaccination. Every receptor here comes from a man in his fifties who received an inactivated influenza vaccine. CDR3s include the opening cysteine and the closing phenylalanine or tryptophan. D genes are given only for firm matches. A clone size is listed for some rows: how often the clone was seen (once, few, many), or a class if it is expanded.

>15|TRBJ2-7|TRBV28|-|-
CASSPEEVSSYEQYF
TGTGCCAGCAGTCCAGAGGAAGTGAGCTCCTACGAGCAGTACTTC
>11|TRBJ2-7|TRBV29-1|-|-
CSAGGTPEQYF
TGCAGCGCTGGAGGGACACCAGAGCAGTACTTC
>13|TRBJ2-1|TRBV7-2|-|-
CASKKDSYNEQFF
TGTGCCAGCAAAAAGGACTCTTACAATGAGCAGTTCTTC
>15|TRBJ2-1|TRBV7-3|-|TRBD2
CASSSPGLASHEQFF
TGTGCCAGCAGTTCGCCGGGACTAGCGTCCCATGAGCAGTTCTTC
>13|TRBJ2-7|TRBV6-2/TRBV6-3|many|-
CASSLRQFYEQYF
TGTGCCAGCAGTTTACGACAGTTCTACGAGCAGTACTTC
>16|TRBJ2-5|TRBV12-3/TRBV12-4|-|-
CASSLAGTARGGTQYF
TGTGCCAGCAGTTTAGCCGGGACAGCCAGGGGGGGGACCCAGTACTTC
>15|TRBJ2-1|TRBV3-1|-|-
CASSQADLLYNEQFF
TGTGCCAGCAGCCAAGCAGACTTACTTTACAATGAGCAGTTCTTC
>17|TRBJ2-1|TRBV5-1|few|-
CASSLLAATRSYNEQFF
TGCGCCAGCAGCTTGCTAGCCGCTACCCGCTCCTACAATGAGCAGTTCTTC
>13|TRBJ2-7|TRBV20-1|-|TRBD1
CSVPRQGINEQYF
TGCAGTGTTCCCCGACAGGGGATAAACGAGCAGTACTTC
>11|TRBJ2-7|TRBV7-9|few|-
CASIKEGEQYF
TGTGCCAGCATAAAGGAGGGCGAGCAGTACTTC
>13|TRBJ2-2|TRBV20-1|many|TRBD2
CSADRRETGELFF
TGCAGTGCTGATCGGCGGGAGACCGGGGAGCTGTTTTTT
>19|TRBJ2-7|TRBV28|few|-
CASSLFGMEAGSPAYEQYF
TGTGCCAGCAGTTTATTCGGGATGGAGGCTGGGAGTCCGGCCTACGAGCAGTACTTC
>17|TRBJ2-7|TRBV7-9|few|TRBD2
CASSFTSSGRPTYEQYF
TGTGCCAGCAGCTTCACGTCTAGCGGGAGGCCAACCTACGAGCAGTACTTC
>15|TRBJ2-1|TRBV4-2|-|TRBD2
CASSQEFRAGGEQFF
TGTGCCAGCAGCCAAGAGTTCCGGGCGGGAGGGGAGCAGTTCTTC
>15|TRBJ2-7|TRBV7-2|-|TRBD2
CASNLDLAGQGEQYF
TGTGCCAGCAACTTAGACCTAGCGGGGCAGGGCGAGCAGTACTTC
>16|TRBJ2-4|TRBV20-1|-|-
CSARGASGLAKNIQYF
TGCAGTGCTAGGGGGGCTAGCGGTCTAGCCAAAAACATTCAGTACTTC
>15|TRBJ2-2|TRBV20-1|few|-
CSARVHRENTGELFF
TGCAGTGCTAGAGTTCACAGGGAGAACACCGGGGAGCTGTTTTTT
>14|TRBJ2-7|TRBV10-3|-|TRBD1
CAISMSGQVYEQYF
TGTGCCATCAGTATGTCGGGACAGGTCTACGAGCAGTACTTC
>14|TRBJ1-6|TRBV20-1|-|-
CSAIETGNNSPLHF
TGCAGTGCTATCGAAACAGGGAATAATTCACCCCTCCACTTT
>15|TRBJ1-2|TRBV7-9|few|TRBD1
CASSPLSTGGVGYTF
TGTGCCAGCAGTCCTCTCTCGACAGGGGGCGTTGGCTACACCTTC
>16|TRBJ2-1|TRBV29-1|-|-
CSVEDLATVDYNEQFF
TGCAGCGTTGAAGATCTTGCGACAGTCGACTACAATGAGCAGTTCTTC
>15|TRBJ2-5|TRBV5-1|few|-
CASSPTTGGPETQYF
TGCGCCAGCAGCCCGACGACAGGCGGCCCTGAGACCCAGTACTTC
>19|TRBJ2-3|TRBV7-3|-|-
CTSCFNQGGSGPSGDTQYF
TGTACCAGCTGTTTTAATCAAGGAGGTAGCGGACCCTCGGGGGATACGCAGTATTTT
>14|TRBJ2-4|TRBV12-3/TRBV12-4|-|-
CASSLVGGRNIQYF
TGTGCCAGCAGTTTAGTCGGGGGACGAAACATTCAGTACTTC
>17|TRBJ2-2|TRBV6-2/TRBV6-3|-|-
CASSYSSSVARTGELFF
TGTGCCAGCAGTTACTCGAGTTCCGTAGCGCGCACCGGGGAGCTGTTTTTT
>20|TRBJ2-3|TRBV27|-|TRBD2
CASSSDSGRNSIPRTDTQYF
TGTGCCAGCAGTTCTGATAGCGGGAGGAACTCTATACCCCGCACAGATACGCAGTATTTT